The clone carrying this T cell receptor (beta chain) was observed once. Study processing details: Using reference gene primer amplification, nucleated cell counts were estimated. This table comes from immunoSEQ multiplex PCR, and its TCRdb copy is limited to in-frame clones, with some not included. The V and J calls and clone size are taken from that table; D and trimming were inferred from the DNA. The sample comprises roughly 210,000 clones, roughly 90% of which are singletons, and 1.5% to 2% rests with the top ten. The data derive from a study of blood T cell repertoires in COVID-19. About the research overall: Samples of COVID-19 (acute and convalescent) were obtained from the United States, Italy and Spain. The analysed material was cDNA or gDNA that came from T cells, B-cell-depleted T cells, or PBMCs.

CDR1 SGHNT and CDR2 YYREEE come from the germline V gene (reference sequence). V was pared by 0 bases and J by 3 bases, with 14 bases between. The length of the CDR3 is 16 residues. The sequencing input was peripheral blood. The V and J genes are TRBV5-4 and TRBJ2-3; TRBD2 might be the D (6 bases). This sequence was found in a man between 65 and 85 years old with acute or convalescent COVID-19. The chain's CDR3 is CASSLAYGGKTDTQYF. For the CDR3, the DNA is TGTGCCAGCAGCTTGGCTTACGGGGGTAAGACAGATACGCAGTATTTT.